Detailed here is one T cell receptor (beta chain). The antigen this receptor binds is unknown. Base quality data are lacking; no much larger clone is found one base away. This sample stems from a study of cytomegalovirus exposure and HLA in healthy donors (dated 2017 in TCRdb). With regard to the full study: An earlier analysis of 587 of the donors reported 276 Gb of sequence data and 117 million unique TCR beta sequences obtained from around 170 million T cells. Along with the roughly 700-subject first cohort, a separate validation cohort of over a hundred different subjects was used. In a later analysis, previously published TCR beta repertoires from some 640 donors were re-analyzed and high-resolution HLA genotyping was added so that TCR occurrence patterns could be studied. An early release covering 500 to 750 HLA-typed donors comprised around 300 gigabases of sequencing data and 85 million or so unique TCR sequences. The number of donors typed differed by locus, with 629-630 for A, B, C, DRB1 and DQB1, roughly 550 for DQA1, 600 to 610 for DPA1, and some 440 for DPB1. HLA typing included class I and class II loci at four-digit resolution. Donor age, sex, ethnicity and CMV serostatus were compiled together with the repertoire data. Rather than using new phenotypic data, the later analysis identified candidate immune exposures from TCR beta sequences and from how often those sequences occurred across donors. The study profiled the T cell repertoires of about 640 subjects by immunosequencing and related them to cytomegalovirus serostatus. The study aimed to test whether cataloging public T cell receptors could reveal signatures of past pathogen exposure. About five DR-DQ haplotypes were handled as single units for association and clustering because linkage in the cohort was strong. Across about 370 genotyped donors of the cohort, an average of approximately 240,000 unique TCR beta nucleotide sequences per donor were sequenced, and about a sixth of those sequences were non-productive. All discovery cohort repertoires had been generated using a single sequencing platform. In a later genetic analysis, genome-wide SNP genotypes for about three fifths of the roughly 670 donors were used, and that subset was treated as a discovery cohort. To decide whether each TCR beta V gene segment behaved as functional or pseudogenic, an earlier analysis of approximately 600 of the donors relied on high-throughput TCR beta sequencing. High-throughput TCR immunosequencing, statistical association of individual TCRs with disease status, and machine learning were combined to predict cytomegalovirus infection status. Of the 398 genotyped donors, around 81% fell in the genetic ancestry cluster associated with self-reported Caucasian donors.

The cohort was made up of approximately 700 healthy bone marrow donors. Cohort members were all nominally healthy when sampled, although unrecorded immune exposures were likely present. The donor tested CMV seropositive, placing the donor among the 310 or so seropositive members of the cohort. A peripheral blood sample was provided by each donor, and peripheral blood mononuclear cells were used for TCR beta sequencing. The Qiagen DNeasy Blood Extraction Kit was used to extract genomic DNA from the blood cell samples. Here is what the overall study found, with its caveats: The classifier was reported to diagnose cytomegalovirus status with high specificity and sensitivity in both the original and validation cohorts. In the study, 150 to 200 TCR beta chains were listed as associated with cytomegalovirus. When HLA alleles, especially DR and DQ, strongly co-occurred, attributing TCR associations to individual alleles was difficult. Immune exposure information for the cohort was limited to CMV serostatus. In a later analysis, most CMV-associated TCR beta chains were found to appear HLA-restricted, with HLA associations seemingly driven largely by CMV exposure. Linkage disequilibrium might explain the correlated functional status among segregating V segments, but an unknown experimental factor could not be ruled out. In an earlier analysis of some 540 of the donors, most TCR beta V segments appeared in productive rearrangements about 87% or about 30% of the time, broadly matching IMGT annotations. Because the 87-base-pair reads could not distinguish some IMGT-functional V segments, including TRBV6-2 and TRBV6-3, those segments were excluded. A later analysis reported that several top co-occurrence clusters appeared linked to parvovirus B19, influenza, CMV and Epstein-Barr virus. The authors suggested that the approach could potentially be generalized to other disease states and immunological phenotypes. Compared with equally common non-associated chains, HLA-associated TCR beta chains in a later analysis were more clonally expanded and had lower generation probabilities. In a later analysis, around 15,000 TCR beta sequences were associated with specific HLA alleles at a false discovery rate of 0.05. In vitro tests confirmed that a few of the cytomegalovirus-associated TCR beta chains recognize cytomegalovirus antigens. In a later genetic analysis, a missense DCLRE1C variant was associated with V-gene and J-gene trimming of TCR beta chains, and the association was replicated in an independent cohort. In a later analysis, the rate of TCR association differed among HLA loci, with DRB1 alleles having the most associated TCRs and HLA-C alleles having the fewest. This cohort had only TCR beta chains sequenced, and the lack of alpha or paired-chain data limited which features could be detected. Across donors, most TCR sequences were observed very rarely, whereas some public TCRs were present in many individuals. A group of highly shared sequence variants was considered likely to be a technical artifact of the sequencing pipeline. Because some donors lacked HLA typing at each locus, the association tests relied only on the typed subset. Presence/absence analyses assumed roughly uniform sequencing depth across donors, an assumption that may not hold. Approximately 18 rarely observed V segments, including chromosome 9 orphons, were excluded from the earlier analysis of approximately 600 of the donors because counts were too low. A further reported finding was that TCR beta sequences accurately predicted the HLA-A and HLA-B alleles for most subjects in the first cohort. A later genetic analysis reported fewer N-insertions in productive TCRs among donors in an Asian-associated ancestry cluster than the roughly 700-donor mean.

Receptor amplification or capture employed the immunoSEQ multiplex PCR assay. For the multiplex PCR, a mixture combining 60 forward primers for TCR Vbeta segments and 13 reverse primers for TCR Jbeta segments was used. Amplification of the CDR3 region of rearranged TCR beta genes was performed with a multiplex PCR assay on genomic DNA. On the Illumina HiSeq System, the amplified TCR beta libraries were sequenced as 87-base-pair reads. Concerning the study's data processing: A later analysis counted 65 million to 90 million unique TCR beta chains across the 550 to 800 repertoires, and about 10 million of these chains were shared by at least two donors. Raw reads were error-corrected and collapsed into unique sequences by a nearest-neighbor algorithm in which closely related sequences were merged to remove PCR and sequencing errors. CDR3 sequences were aligned to IMGT reference sequences to assign V, D and J gene segments. For a sequence to be retained, a match of at least six nucleotides to both a V gene segment and a J gene segment was required. A rearrangement counted as productive if the CDR3 had no stop codons and remained in frame with V and J, and every other rearrangement counted as non-productive. CDR3 was defined according to IMGT convention as the region running from the second conserved V-encoded cysteine to the conserved J-encoded phenylalanine. In an earlier analysis of 550 to 650 of the donors, sequences lacking an unambiguous match to a single V gene segment were excluded. An earlier analysis of approximately 590 of the donors called V segments functional above 56.7% productive rearrangements and segregating when the between-donor standard deviation exceeded 5%. A statistical classification framework was built to diagnose cytomegalovirus status from the catalog of TCR beta chain sequences. A later analysis assigned V and J genes by comparing TCR nucleotide sequences with IMGT/GENE-DB human TR gene sequences. The TCRdist pipeline was used in a later analysis to assign CDR3 sequences and most-parsimonious VDJ recombination scenarios. In a later analysis, each TCR beta chain was defined by its CDR3 amino acid sequence together with its V-gene family, and reads without a unique V-gene family were excluded. In a later analysis, 450 to 600 highly shared, low-generation-probability nucleotide sequences were removed to address suspected cross-contamination and a sequencing artifact. For each public chain, a later analysis derived a clonal expansion index from normalized ranks of inferred template counts within each repertoire. A later analysis computed generation probabilities with a VDJ recombination model fitted to out-of-frame rearrangements, and checked the results against IGoR. Hypergeometric tests were used in a later analysis to score TCR-TCR, TCR-HLA and TCR-CMV co-occurrence, with a repertoire-size bias correction applied to the TCR pairs. False discovery rates were estimated in a later analysis by permuting HLA or CMV assignments 20 times. In a later analysis, co-occurring TCRs were grouped using DBSCAN, with TCRdist sequence similarity added in when clustering inside HLA-allele-positive subsets. Co-occurrence clustering excluded repertoires with fewer than 30,000 or more than 120,000 public chains, plus five with anomalous nucleotide sharing. TCRdb retrieved this table from immuneACCESS and kept in-frame rearrangements only. Not all clones are present; in checked studies, unresolved V genes account for under half, and no reason is known for the remainder. That table furnishes V, J and clone size, whereas the DNA furnished D and trimming. A total of approximately 160,000 clones appear in this sample, around 83% of them only once. Clones ranked in the top ten supply roughly 4% of the sample.

The germline V gene gives CDR1 as SGDLS and CDR2 as YYNGEE. The CDR3 holds 18 amino acids from the cysteine to the phenylalanine. Only the CDR3 portion is preserved as DNA: 54 bases, with reading frame beginning at the first base. Trimming at the junction amounts to 3 bases on V and 2 bases on J, and the germline ends lie 23 bases apart. The sample taken for sequencing was PBMCs. The rearranged segments are TRBV9 and TRBJ1-1; TRBD1 is possibly the D segment (6 matching bases). The source of this sequence is a man aged 50 to 59 in good health and CMV-seropositive. The nucleotide sequence is given as TGTGCCAGCAGCGCCCCGCCCGGGGGGCCAACCCTAAACACTGAAGCTTTCTTT. Its amino acids are CASSAPPGGPTLNTEAFF.